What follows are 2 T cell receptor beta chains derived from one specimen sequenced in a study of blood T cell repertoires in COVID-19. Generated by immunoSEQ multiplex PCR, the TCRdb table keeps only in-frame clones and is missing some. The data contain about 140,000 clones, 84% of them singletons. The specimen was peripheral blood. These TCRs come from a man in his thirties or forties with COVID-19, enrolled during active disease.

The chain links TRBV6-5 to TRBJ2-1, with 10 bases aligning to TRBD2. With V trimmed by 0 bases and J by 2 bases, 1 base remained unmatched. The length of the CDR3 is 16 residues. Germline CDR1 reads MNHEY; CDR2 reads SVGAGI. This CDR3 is CASSYSLAGAYNEQFF. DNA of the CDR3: TGTGCCAGCAGTTACTCGCTAGCGGGGGCCTACAATGAGCAGTTCTTC.

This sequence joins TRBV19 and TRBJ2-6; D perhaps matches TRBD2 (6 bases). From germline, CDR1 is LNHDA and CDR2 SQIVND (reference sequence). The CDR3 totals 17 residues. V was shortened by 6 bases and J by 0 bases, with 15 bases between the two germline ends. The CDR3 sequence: CASSTGTFSSGANVLTF. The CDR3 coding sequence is TGTGCCAGTAGCACCGGGACTTTTTCCTCTGGGGCCAACGTCCTGACTTTC.